These 12 T cell receptor beta chains came from one sample sequenced in a study of vaccination and CD4 T cells after COVID-19. Their target antigens are unknown. Time point reported: late sampling 161 to 241 days after vaccination in a few convalescent patients. Treatment reported: approximately 10-day PBMC culture with coronavirus spike peptide pools or control peptides (ViraFEST assay). Sequencing of the DNA from cultured CD4+ T cells was carried out with the Oncomine TCR Beta short-read assay. TCRdb processed the PCR reads anew with MiXCR; each CDR3 protein has one entry. The table lists fewer than 25,000 distinct CDR3 sequences, around two fifths of them singletons, with 30% in the top ten. The sample consisted of CD4+ T cells from blood, cultured in vitro, taken about 7 months after SARS-CoV-2 vaccination. The receptors here all came from a human donor who had recovered from COVID-19.

This rearrangement joins TRBV7-6 to TRBJ1-6; 8 nucleotides agree with TRBD1. This CDR3 comprises 15 residues. The V gene's germline CDR1 is SGHVS and CDR2 FNYEAQ. The trim removed 1 base at V and 7 bases at J, leaving 3 bases unmatched. The CDR3: CASSLEAGGNSPLHF. As DNA, the CDR3 is TGTGCCAGCAGCTTAGAGGCAGGGGGCAATTCACCCCTCCACTTT.

This clonotype occurred a few times. The chain carries TRBV20-1 and TRBJ2-4; tentatively, D is TRBD2 (6 bases). Germline CDR1 and CDR2: DFQATT and SNEGSKA (reference sequence). V lost 1 base and J 7 bases, leaving 11 bases between the germline ends. The CDR3 runs to 13 residues. CDR3 protein: CSARAAGFNIQYF. The CDR3 coding sequence is TGCAGTGCTAGAGCGGCGGGGTTCAACATTCAGTACTTC.

In its sample, this clonotype was seen a few times. This chain joins TRBV25-1 and TRBJ2-5, with 13 bases lining up with TRBD2. The CDR3 runs 16 residues. Germline CDR1 MGHDK, CDR2 SYGVNS. V lost 5 bases to trimming and J lost 3 bases; unmatched junction nucleotides: 6. Here the CDR3 reads CASSPTGTSGEETQYF. For the CDR3, the DNA is TGTGCCAGCAGTCCCACCGGGACTAGCGGGGAAGAGACCCAGTACTTC.

This clonotype was picked up a small number of times. One end of the junction does not line up with germline, which may come from a read error. V gene TRBV6-1 combines with J gene TRBJ2-7; D is perhaps TRBD1 (6 bases). The germline CDR1 and CDR2 sequences are MNHNS and SASEGT. The CDR3 totals 12 residues. The CDR3: CASNLSDRASFF. The DNA for the CDR3 is TGTGCCAGCAACCTCTCGGACAGAGCGTCGTTCTTC.

This clonotype was observed a handful of times. This chain joins TRBV21-1 and TRBJ1-5; whether TRBD1, the table's D call, matches the DNA was not checked. TRBV21-1 is noted as a pseudogene. The CDR3 runs to 13 residues. The CDR3: CASRRTGYQPQHF. In nucleotides, the CDR3 is TGTGCCAGCAGACGGACAGGGTATCAGCCCCAGCATTTT.

The table lists this clonotype with a count of one. The chain combines TRBV6-2 or TRBV6-3 with TRBJ2-3; TRBD2 matches 11 bases. The CDR3 is 20 amino acids. With V trimmed by 0 bases and J by 1 base, 12 bases remained unmatched. CDR1 MNHEY and CDR2 SVGEGT come from the germline V gene. CDR3 loop: CASSYSTSGMAPGGTDTQYF. In DNA, the CDR3 is TGTGCCAGCAGTTACTCGACTAGCGGGATGGCACCAGGAGGCACAGATACGCAGTATTTT.

The chain uses TRBV19 and TRBJ1-5; D not certain. Germline lookup yields CDR1 LNHDA and CDR2 SQIVND (reference sequence). The CDR3 totals 15 residues. With 3 bases removed from V and 3 bases from J, the gap between germline ends came to 12 bases. The DNA of the CDR3 is TGTGCCAGTAGTATCGTACAGATTGACAATCAGCCCCAGCATTTT. Amino acid sequence: CASSIVQIDNQPQHF.

CDR3 DNA sequence: TGTGCCAGCAGCGGAAGGAGTAATTCACCCCTCCACTTT. This codes for CASSGRSNSPLHF. This rearrangement joins TRBV7-8 to TRBJ1-6; no definite D call. This CDR3 is 13 amino acids long. The germline V gene encodes CDR1 SGHVS and CDR2 FQNEAQ. Trimming left V 5 bases short and J 6 bases short, with 8 bases between.

This clonotype was detected only a few times. V and J are TRBV7-3 and TRBJ2-3; a possible D gene is TRBD2 (6 bases). This CDR3 comprises 13 residues. The germline V and J ends were trimmed by 6 bases and 11 bases, with 18 bases remaining between them. Germline V lookup: CDR1 SGHTA, CDR2 FQGTGA. CDR3 loop: CASRSGLRPGQYF. CDR3 in DNA: TGTGCCAGCAGGTCGGGACTTCGACCGGGGCAGTATTTT.

The rearrangement links TRBV4-2 to TRBJ2-7; 10 nucleotides agree with TRBD1. The CDR3 covers 15 residues. Trimming cost V 0 bases and J 7 bases; bases outside gene matches: 6. Germline lookup yields CDR1 LGHNA and CDR2 YNFKEQ. CDR3: CASSQEGQGMWEQYF. The CDR3 coding sequence is TGTGCCAGCAGCCAAGAGGGACAGGGGATGTGGGAGCAGTACTTC.

The chain couples TRBV4-2 to TRBJ2-7, with 8 bases aligning to TRBD2. J lost 1 base, V lost 3 bases, and 14 bases had no gene match. The CDR3 consists of 18 residues. Germline-derived CDR1 and CDR2 are LGHNA and YNFKEQ. CDR3 sequence: CASSQRQGERGSSYEQYF. For the CDR3, the DNA is TGTGCCAGCAGCCAGCGTCAGGGTGAGCGGGGGTCATCCTACGAGCAGTACTTC.

The genes are TRBV7-2 and TRBJ1-1; the match to TRBD1 covers 7 bases. V dropped 1 base and J dropped 5; count of bases not matched to a gene: 4. The V gene's germline CDR1 is SGHTA and CDR2 FQGNSA. The CDR3 sequence is 14 residues long. CDR3: CASSLVDRATEAFF. The CDR3 DNA is TGTGCCAGCAGCTTAGTTGACAGGGCGACTGAAGCTTTCTTT.